Below, 17 T cell receptor beta chains from the same sample are listed, as sequenced in a study of blood T cell repertoires in COVID-19. TCRdb's table, derived via immunoSEQ multiplex PCR, lists solely in-frame clones and lacks some. The sample consists of around 240,000 clones, approximately 86% of them appearing once. Specimen: peripheral blood. Receptors were obtained from a woman aged 25 to 39 who had recovered from COVID-19.

The gene calls are TRBV2 and TRBJ2-7; 9 nucleotides line up with TRBD1. CDR1 is SNHLY and CDR2 is FYNNEI in the germline V gene. V gave up 6 bases and J gave up 0 bases; unmatched junction bases: 3. The CDR3 consists of 14 residues. The CDR3 DNA reads as TGTGCCAGCAGCCGGGACAGGGCCTCCTACGAGCAGTACTTC. Encoded protein: CASSRDRASYEQYF. Together with reference TRBV2 and TRBJ2-7, the CDR3 gives the full variable domain: EPEVTQTPSHQVTQMGQEVILRCVPISNHLYFYWYRQILGQKVEFLVSFYNNEISEKSEIFDDQFSVERPDGSNFTLKIRSTKLEDSAMYFCASSRDRASYEQYFGPGTRLTVT.

The chain uses TRBV24-1 and TRBJ2-2; TRBD1 matches at 7 bases. In germline, CDR1 is KGHDR, CDR2 SFDVKD. CDR3 length: 14 residues. With V trimmed by 12 bases and J by 5 bases, 11 bases remained unmatched. CDR3 amino acids: CAAVGTVFTGELFF. CDR3 nucleotide sequence: TGTGCCGCGGTCGGGACAGTTTTTACCGGGGAGCTGTTTTTT.

The genes are TRBV29-1 and TRBJ1-5; maybe TRBD1 (6 bases). CDR3 size: 12 residues. V lost 5 bases to trimming and J lost 4 bases, with 9 bases between them. The germline CDR1 and CDR2 sequences are SQVTM and ANQGSEA. The CDR3 loop reads CSVMGANQPQHF. CDR3 DNA sequence: TGCAGCGTTATGGGGGCGAATCAGCCCCAGCATTTT.

The genes are TRBV9 and TRBJ2-1, with 12 bases lining up with TRBD1. This CDR3 region has 17 residues. Looked up from germline, CDR1 is SGDLS and CDR2 is YYNGEE. V shed 3 bases, J shed 7 bases, and the junction held 11 bases outside the gene matches. In nucleotides, the CDR3 is TGTGCCAGCAGCGACACGCCGGGACAGGGGGCCTGGAATGAGCAGTTCTTC. It is translated as CASSDTPGQGAWNEQFF.

CDR3: CASSESSGGVNEQFF. DNA of the CDR3: TGTGCCAGCAGTGAATCCAGCGGGGGGGTAAATGAGCAGTTCTTC. The genes are TRBV6-1 and TRBJ2-1; TRBD2 matches 10 bases. The CDR3 contains 15 residues. Germline V gene lookup returns CDR1 MNHNS and CDR2 SASEGT. V shed 2 bases, J shed 7 bases, and the junction held 5 bases outside the gene matches.

V gene TRBV7-2 combines with J gene TRBJ2-2; 7 bases agree with TRBD1. CDR1 is SGHTA, CDR2 FQGNSA, per germline. After removal of 1 base from V and 1 base from J, the junction contained 6 bases not matched to a gene. The CDR3 is made up of 17 amino acids. The CDR3 DNA reads TGTGCCAGCAGCTTAGGCTCCCCAGGGGGGAACACCGGGGAGCTGTTTTTT. Protein product: CASSLGSPGGNTGELFF.

Remarks on this clone: Additional DNA sequences in this sample encode the identical CDR3. The V gene is TRBV5-1, the J gene TRBJ1-2, with 7 bases lining up with TRBD1. Germline V gives CDR1 SGHRS, CDR2 YFSETQ. V lost 4 bases to trimming and J lost 2 bases; unmatched junction nucleotides: 8. The CDR3 spans 15 residues. This CDR3 is CASSPRQGLNYGYTF. Here the CDR3 DNA reads TGCGCCAGCAGCCCCCGACAGGGCCTCAACTATGGCTACACCTTC.

The V gene is TRBV5-4, the J gene TRBJ2-7; tentatively, D is TRBD2 (6 bases). The CDR3 length is 14 residues. CDR1 and CDR2 from the germline V gene are SGHNT and YYREEE (reference sequence). V was clipped by 2 bases and J by 3 bases, with 12 bases between them. CDR3 sequence: CASSFGTGGYEQYF. CDR3 in DNA: TGTGCCAGCAGCTTTGGGACTGGCGGCTACGAGCAGTACTTC.

This sequence joins TRBV5-6 and TRBJ2-3; 9 nucleotides match TRBD2. Germline CDR1 is SGHDT and CDR2 is YYEEEE. This CDR3 is built from 16 residues. V lost 4 bases and J lost 7; bases outside the gene matches: 13. The CDR3 DNA reads TGTGCCAGCAGCGACATCAAAGCGGGGGGTTCATATACGCAGTATTTT. Amino acids: CASSDIKAGGSYTQYF.

The V gene is TRBV7-9, the J gene TRBJ2-1, with 14 bases fitting TRBD2. This CDR3 comprises 19 residues. CDR1 SEHNR and CDR2 FQNEAQ come from the germline V gene (reference sequence). V shed 5 bases and J 2 bases; nucleotides not matched to a gene: 11. The CDR3 sequence is CASSPGPRLAGGTYNEQFF. CDR3 DNA sequence: TGTGCCAGCAGCCCCGGACCCCGACTAGCGGGGGGGACCTACAATGAGCAGTTCTTC.

This clone has a single count. This chain uses TRBV2 with TRBJ1-2; tentative D call: TRBD1 (5 bases). The CDR3 is 14 amino acids. Germline loops: CDR1 SNHLY, CDR2 FYNNEI. Trimming took off 3 bases at V and 8 bases at J, with 16 bases between the two ends. CDR3 in DNA: TGTGCCAGCAGTGAGGTCAGGGTAGTTGGCGGCTACACCTTC. It codes for CASSEVRVVGGYTF.

The chain carries TRBV18 and TRBJ2-1, with TRBD1 matching over 7 bases. The length of the CDR3 is 16 residues. Germline CDR1 and CDR2: KGHSH and LQKENI. V lost 0 bases, J lost 6 bases, and 8 bases stayed unmatched. The CDR3 reads CASSPPTGTVVNEQFF. CDR3 nucleotide sequence: TGTGCCAGCTCACCACCGACAGGGACCGTGGTCAATGAGCAGTTCTTC.

The gene calls are TRBV11-2 and TRBJ1-4; 9 bases match TRBD1. There are 17 residues in the CDR3. V dropped 4 bases and J dropped 1; count of bases not matched to a gene: 7. Germline assignment: CDR1 SGHAT and CDR2 FQNNGV. The CDR3 region is CASSSSEGQGTNEKLFF. Written as DNA, the CDR3 is TGTGCCAGCAGCTCGTCCGAGGGACAGGGAACTAATGAAAAACTGTTTTTT.

V usage is TRBV10-3 and J usage is TRBJ1-1; 8 nucleotides match TRBD1. J lost 2 bases, V lost 10 bases, and 6 bases had no gene match. Germline values: CDR1 ENHRY, CDR2 SYGVKD. CDR3 size: 13 residues. CDR3 protein: CATRQGRNTEAFF. CDR3 bases: TGTGCCACGCGACAGGGGCGAAACACTGAAGCTTTCTTT.

The chain uses TRBV7-2 and TRBJ2-7; 7 bases line up with TRBD2. The length of the CDR3 is 14 residues. With 6 bases clipped from V and 2 bases from J, the junction kept 7 bases outside the gene matches. CDR1 is SGHTA, CDR2 FQGNSA, per germline. The CDR3 protein is CASSWGGTTYEQYF. The CDR3 nucleotides read TGTGCCAGCAGTTGGGGGGGGACCACCTACGAGCAGTACTTC.

This chain connects TRBV5-1 to TRBJ2-7; D is unresolved. In germline, CDR1 is SGHRS, CDR2 YFSETQ. The CDR3 totals 13 residues. The V gene lost 0 bases and the J gene lost 3 bases, with 7 bases spanning the gap. CDR3 in amino acids: CASSLGSHYEQYF. CDR3 nucleotide sequence: TGCGCCAGCAGCTTGGGCAGTCACTACGAGCAGTACTTC.

This clone showed up just once. The chain links TRBV2 to TRBJ2-5, with TRBD1 matching over 8 bases. The germline V gene encodes CDR1 SNHLY and CDR2 FYNNEI. The V and J ends lost 5 bases and 5 bases, in that order; junction bases with no gene match: 7. The CDR3 has 14 amino acids. This CDR3 is CASSNTGGTETQYF. The DNA for the CDR3 is TGTGCCAGCAGTAACACAGGGGGGACGGAGACCCAGTACTTC.